These 21 T cell receptor beta chains were sequenced from one sample in a study of cytomegalovirus exposure and HLA in healthy donors. The assay was immunoSEQ multiplex PCR, and TCRdb's table has in-frame clones only and misses some. The sample has 120,000 or so clones, 75% to 90% seen once; the top ten hold 4% to 5.5%. Sequencing used PBMCs. These receptors were obtained from a man between 18 and 29 years old in good health and CMV-seropositive.

This clone was found a few times. The chain recombines TRBV6-5 with TRBJ1-2; 7 nucleotides match TRBD1. CDR3 size: 13 residues. Germline values: CDR1 MNHEY, CDR2 SVGAGI. V lost 6 bases, J lost 4 bases, and 5 bases stayed unmatched. CDR3 sequence reads: CASSTGTVYGYTF. DNA of the CDR3: TGTGCCAGCAGCACCGGGACAGTCTATGGCTACACCTTC.

This chain connects TRBV28 to TRBJ2-2; TRBD1 matches 10 bases. The V segment lost 7 bases and the J segment 9 bases; nucleotides outside the gene matches: 5. CDR3 size: 13 residues. Looked up from germline, CDR1 is MDHEN and CDR2 is SYDVKM. CDR3 bases: TGTGCCAGCAAGGGACAGGGGATCAGGGAGCTGTTTTTT. This gives the protein CASKGQGIRELFF.

This chain links TRBV6-4 with TRBJ2-3; D is possibly TRBD2 (5 bases). The CDR3 spans 14 residues. Between the trimmed V and J ends, which lost 4 bases and 2 bases, there was a span of 10 bases. Germline V gene data show CDR1 as MRHNA and CDR2 as SNTAGT. The CDR3 DNA follows: TGTGCCAGCAGTGCGGGATTGGACACAGATACGCAGTATTTT. Its protein product is CASSAGLDTDTQYF.

The chain couples TRBV2 to TRBJ2-6; TRBD1 matches 9 bases. From germline, CDR1 is SNHLY and CDR2 FYNNEI. With V trimmed by 4 bases and J by 2 bases, 0 bases remained unmatched. This CDR3 comprises 15 residues. DNA of the CDR3: TGTGCCAGCAGTGGGGACAGGGCTGGGGCCAACGTCCTGACTTTC. This gives the protein CASSGDRAGANVLTF.

CDR3 protein: CASNPDSPLRAQYF. CDR3 DNA: TGTGCCAGCAACCCGGACAGCCCCTTAAGGGCCCAGTACTTC. The chain uses TRBV2 and TRBJ2-5; a weak D match, TRBD1 (6 bases). Between the trimmed V and J ends, which lost 7 bases and 9 bases, there was a span of 21 bases. Germline lookup yields CDR1 SNHLY and CDR2 FYNNEI. The length of the CDR3 is 14 residues. The full variable domain, completed using reference TRBV2 and TRBJ2-5, is EPEVTQTPSHQVTQMGQEVILRCVPISNHLYFYWYRQILGQKVEFLVSFYNNEISEKSEIFDDQFSVERPDGSNFTLKIRSTKLEDSAMYFCASNPDSPLRAQYFGPGTRLLVL.

This chain uses TRBV9 with TRBJ1-1; 8 bases agree with TRBD1. Germline CDR1 SGDLS, CDR2 YYNGEE. V lost 2 bases to trimming and J lost 1 base; unmatched junction nucleotides: 1. The CDR3 totals 14 residues. CDR3 amino acids: CASSVTGANTEAFF. The CDR3 bases are TGTGCCAGCAGCGTGACAGGGGCGAACACTGAAGCTTTCTTT.

This chain uses TRBV2 with TRBJ1-2, with D possibly being TRBD1 (5 bases). V was clipped by 2 bases and J by 5 bases, with 12 bases between them. This CDR3 has 14 residues. Germline V gene lookup returns CDR1 SNHLY and CDR2 FYNNEI. DNA for the CDR3: TGTGCCAGCAGTGAAATCTCAGGGAAGTATGGCTACACCTTC. Its translation is CASSEISGKYGYTF. Full variable domain (remainder filled in from reference TRBV2 and TRBJ1-2): EPEVTQTPSHQVTQMGQEVILRCVPISNHLYFYWYRQILGQKVEFLVSFYNNEISEKSEIFDDQFSVERPDGSNFTLKIRSTKLEDSAMYFCASSEISGKYGYTFGSGTRLTVV.

The rearrangement uses TRBV5-5 and TRBJ2-2; no clear D gene. Germline values: CDR1 SGHKS, CDR2 YYEKEE (reference sequence). This CDR3 region has 13 residues. V dropped 0 bases and J dropped 7 bases, with 7 bases sitting between them. CDR3 nucleotide sequence: TGTGCCAGCAGCTTGGGACAAGGCGGGGAGCTGTTTTTT. This gives the protein CASSLGQGGELFF.

The rearrangement links TRBV27 to TRBJ2-3; 11 bases agree with TRBD2. Germline V gene data show CDR1 as MNHEY and CDR2 as SMNVEV (reference sequence). The ends lost 3 bases at V and 4 bases at J; junction bases unmatched: 6. This CDR3 comprises 16 residues. Written as DNA, the CDR3 is TGTGCCAGCAGTTTCGTCCTAGCGGGGGGCGCAGATACGCAGTATTTT. Amino acids: CASSFVLAGGADTQYF.

The chain carries TRBV5-4 and TRBJ1-2, with 8 bases matching TRBD1. Trimming at V came to 1 base and at J to 1 base, leaving 9 bases not matched to a gene. The CDR3 contains 17 residues. Germline V gene sequence: CDR1 SGHNT, CDR2 YYREEE (reference sequence). The CDR3 region has the DNA TGTGCCAGCAGCTTGCTTCCAGGGGGCGAGGGTAACTATGGCTACACCTTC. Translation gives CASSLLPGGEGNYGYTF.

This chain uses TRBV27 with TRBJ2-2; TRBD2 agrees at 10 bases. The J segment lost 4 bases and the V segment lost 3 bases, leaving 8 bases of the junction unmatched. The CDR3 extends over 17 amino acids. CDR1 and CDR2 from the germline V gene are MNHEY and SMNVEV (reference sequence). The CDR3 nucleotides read TGTGCCAGCAGTTTTAGAGCGGGGGGGCTCGGCACCGGGGAGCTGTTTTTT. It translates to CASSFRAGGLGTGELFF.

This chain joins TRBV7-2 and TRBJ1-1; D not resolved. Germline CDR1 is SGHTA and CDR2 is FQGNSA. V shed 1 base and J shed 0 bases, with 6 bases lying between them. CDR3 length: 14 amino acids. For the CDR3, the DNA is TGTGCCAGCAGCTTAGAGCCTTTGAACACTGAAGCTTTCTTT. Protein product: CASSLEPLNTEAFF.

The chain employs TRBV4-2 and TRBJ1-5; 9 nucleotides agree with TRBD1. There are 18 residues in the CDR3. V dropped 1 base and J dropped 0; count of bases not matched to a gene: 7. CDR1 LGHNA and CDR2 YNFKEQ come from the germline V gene. CDR3 in DNA: TGTGCCAGCAGCCAAGCACAGACAGGGGGATCTAGCAATCAGCCCCAGCATTTT. Its protein product is CASSQAQTGGSSNQPQHF.

The V and J genes are TRBV28 and TRBJ1-1; 7 bases line up with TRBD1. CDR1 MDHEN and CDR2 SYDVKM come from the germline V gene. V gave up 5 bases and J gave up 1 base; unmatched junction bases: 7. This CDR3 region has 15 residues. CDR3 sequence reads: CASSAPGQTNTEAFF. In nucleotides, the CDR3 is TGTGCCAGCAGTGCCCCGGGACAGACGAACACTGAAGCTTTCTTT.

This clone was seen more than once but under ten times. The chain uses TRBV7-9 and TRBJ2-2; 11 positions match TRBD2. After removal of 5 bases from V and 6 bases from J, the junction contained 5 bases not matched to a gene. There are 15 residues in the CDR3. Germline lookup yields CDR1 SEHNR and CDR2 FQNEAQ (reference sequence). CDR3 nucleotides: TGTGCCAGCAGCCTCACGGGACTAGCGGCCGGGGAGCTGTTTTTT. It yields the protein CASSLTGLAAGELFF.

This chain connects TRBV28 to TRBJ1-3; D possibly corresponds to TRBD1 (5 bases). The V gene lost 6 bases and the J gene lost 6 bases, with 6 bases spanning the gap. CDR3 length equals 11 residues. The germline gives CDR1 MDHEN, CDR2 SYDVKM. The DNA for the CDR3 is TGTGCCAGCAGACAGGAAAACACCATATATTTT. This translates into CASRQENTIYF. Variable domain in full (rest from reference TRBV28 and TRBJ1-3): DVKVTQSSRYLVKRTGEKVFLECVQDMDHENMFWYRQDPGLGLRLIYFSYDVKMKEKGDIPEGYSVSREKKERFSLILESASTNQTSMYLCASRQENTIYFGEGSWLTVV.

This chain links TRBV6-4 with TRBJ2-2, with D possibly being TRBD2 (6 bases). Germline V gene sequence: CDR1 MRHNA, CDR2 SNTAGT. There are 14 residues in the CDR3. Trimming shortened V by 4 bases and J by 4 bases, and 10 bases separated the two germline ends. CDR3 DNA: TGTGCCAGCAGTGGCGGAGGGCCCACCGGGGAGCTGTTTTTT. Translated, it gives CASSGGGPTGELFF.

V is TRBV4-1 and J is TRBJ2-1; 7 bases agree with TRBD1. The CDR3 runs 18 residues. Germline loops: CDR1 MGHRA, CDR2 YSYEKL. V lost 0 bases and J lost 6; bases outside the gene matches: 14. The DNA for the CDR3 is TGCGCCAGCAGCCAAGACCAAACGGACAGGTTGGGTGGCAATGAGCAGTTCTTC. Protein: CASSQDQTDRLGGNEQFF.

V and J are TRBV27 and TRBJ2-2; D unresolved. The germline CDR1 and CDR2 sequences are MNHEY and SMNVEV (reference sequence). The CDR3 runs to 16 residues. Trimming cost V 5 bases and J 2 bases, with 15 bases left between them. The CDR3 loop is CASSPLGGTNTGELFF. DNA for the CDR3: TGTGCCAGCAGTCCCCTTGGCGGAACCAACACCGGGGAGCTGTTTTTT.

The V call is TRBV7-6, the J call TRBJ2-3; TRBD2 aligns across 14 bases. Germline V gives CDR1 SGHVS, CDR2 FNYEAQ. After removal of 5 bases from V and 3 bases from J, the junction contained 1 base not matched to a gene. This CDR3 comprises 15 residues. CDR3 nucleotides: TGTGCCAGCAGCCGGACTAGCGGGGGGACAGATACGCAGTATTTT. Translated: CASSRTSGGTDTQYF. Complete variable domain (other parts from reference TRBV7-6 and TRBJ2-3): GAGVSQSPRYKVTKRGQDVALRCDPISGHVSLYWYRQALGQGPEFLTYFNYEAQQDKSGLPNDRFSAERPEGSISTLTIQRTEQRDSAMYRCASSRTSGGTDTQYFGPGTRLTVL.

The CDR3 is CASSQDLGLSGTDTQYF. CDR3 nucleotides: TGTGCCAGCAGCCAAGATCTAGGTTTATCTGGAACAGATACGCAGTATTTT. This chain links TRBV4-2 with TRBJ2-3; D gene unclear. The length of the CDR3 is 17 residues. CDR1 and CDR2 (germline): LGHNA, YNFKEQ. V lost 0 bases and J 3 bases, leaving 16 bases between the germline ends.